These 5 T cell receptor beta chains were sequenced from one sample in a study of OX40 agonist ivuxolimab in advanced cancers. The protocol used for the library was the immunoSEQ multiplex PCR assay. This immuneACCESS table, as held by TCRdb, lists in-frame sequences with V and J called but not all clones. Of the missing ones, under half trace to an unresolved V gene in checked studies; the others have no known cause. This sample comprises about 35,000 clones, 76% of them detected only once. The ten most abundant clones make up about 24% of the sample. The material sequenced was CD4+ or CD8+ T cells sorted from blood, taken in a trial of the OX40 agonist ivuxolimab. Receptors originate from an adult with an advanced solid tumor such as melanoma, head and neck, liver or kidney cancer.

The chain uses TRBV5-1 and TRBJ1-1; 9 bases are a match to TRBD1. The CDR3 length is 16 residues. J was trimmed by 2 bases and V by 5 bases; bases with no gene match: 10. CDR1 is SGHRS and CDR2 is YFSETQ in the germline V gene. CDR3 in DNA: TGCGCCAGCAGGGGCTTAACAGGGGGCGTTAACACTGAAGCTTTCTTT. It codes for CASRGLTGGVNTEAFF.

The V gene is TRBV5-8, the J gene TRBJ1-2, with D perhaps TRBD1 (6 bases). The CDR3 has 15 residues. Trimming shortened V by 0 bases and J by 2 bases, and 11 bases separated the two germline ends. Germline CDR1 is SGHTS and CDR2 is YDEGEE. The CDR3 region is CASSLAGTLNYGYTF. CDR3 sequence (DNA): TGTGCCAGCAGCTTGGCCGGGACACTAAACTATGGCTACACCTTC.

The chain uses TRBV10-2 and TRBJ1-1; D is unclear. With 4 bases removed from V and 3 bases from J, the gap between germline ends came to 12 bases. Looked up from germline, CDR1 is WSHSY and CDR2 is SAAADI. CDR3 length equals 14 residues. CDR3: CASSAGFQDTEAFF. The CDR3 DNA reads as TGCGCCAGCAGTGCAGGTTTCCAGGACACTGAAGCTTTCTTT.

This CDR3 is CASSRGTANTEAFF. Here the CDR3 DNA reads TGTGCCAGCAGCCGGGGGACAGCGAACACTGAAGCTTTCTTT. The chain uses TRBV5-6 and TRBJ1-1; 7 bases fit TRBD1. With 4 bases clipped from V and 1 base from J, the junction kept 4 bases outside the gene matches. This CDR3 spans 14 amino acids. Germline V gene sequence: CDR1 SGHDT, CDR2 YYEEEE.

The sample holds one count of this clone. This chain links TRBV9 with TRBJ1-4, with unresolved D. Trimming left V 0 bases short and J 7 bases short, with 16 bases between. The germline gives CDR1 SGDLS, CDR2 YYNGEE. The CDR3 extends over 16 amino acids. This CDR3 reads CASSVDPGGNSEKLFF. CDR3 in DNA: TGTGCCAGCAGCGTAGATCCGGGAGGGAACAGTGAAAAACTGTTTTTT.